The rows below give T cell receptor beta chains drawn from one sample of a study of CD8+ T cells in alopecia areata. The method was immunoSEQ multiplex PCR; TCRdb's version includes in-frame clones alone and lacks a portion of them. Of some 130,000 clones listed, around 60% are singletons. The source material was CD4+ T cells sorted from blood, sampled at week 0. These receptors were collected from a human donor with alopecia areata. Each CDR3 is given with its conserved first and last residue. Each record gives: CDR3 DNA, CDR3 protein, D gene, J gene, clone size, V gene. D genes are given only for firm matches. Rows may omit the clone size; those that give it use once, few, many or a size class.

DNA: TGTGCCAGCAACTTCCAGGGGACTACTTATGGCTACACCTTC
CDR3: CASNFQGTTYGYTF
D: NA
J: TRBJ1-2
size: NA
V: TRBV5-5

DNA: TGCGCCAGCAGCCAAGATCTGGAAAAACTGTTTTTT
CDR3: CASSQDLEKLFF
D: NA
J: TRBJ1-4
size: many
V: TRBV4-1

DNA: TGCGCCAGCAGCCGGGGGAGCGAGCAGTACTTC
CDR3: CASSRGSEQYF
D: NA
J: TRBJ2-7
size: NA
V: TRBV4-1

DNA: TGTGCCAGCAGCTTTAAGGTTAACACCGGGGAGCTGTTTTTT
CDR3: CASSFKVNTGELFF
D: NA
J: TRBJ2-2
size: NA
V: TRBV7-7

DNA: TGTGCCAGCTCACCAATAGGGGGGGAGCCCCAGCATTTT
CDR3: CASSPIGGEPQHF
D: NA
J: TRBJ1-5
size: NA
V: TRBV18

DNA: TGTGCCAGCAGCCAAAGGGACCCACAACACTATGGCTACACCTTC
CDR3: CASSQRDPQHYGYTF
D: NA
J: TRBJ1-2
size: NA
V: TRBV4-2

DNA: TGTGCCAGCAGCCAGGTTGGGGAGACCCAGTACTTC
CDR3: CASSQVGETQYF
D: NA
J: TRBJ2-5
size: NA
V: TRBV25-1

DNA: TGTGCCAGTAGTAGGCCCCCTGATGACGGCTACACCTTC
CDR3: CASSRPPDDGYTF
D: NA
J: TRBJ1-2
size: NA
V: TRBV19

DNA: TGCGCCAGCAGCTTGGGAGACAACTATGGCTACACCTTC
CDR3: CASSLGDNYGYTF
D: NA
J: TRBJ1-2
size: few
V: TRBV5-1

DNA: TGTGCCAGCAGCGTAGACCCCAGAGAGACCCAGTACTTC
CDR3: CASSVDPRETQYF
D: NA
J: TRBJ2-5
size: NA
V: TRBV9

DNA: TGTGCCAGCAGCTCCGGGACAGGGGTTAACAATGAGCAGTTCTTC
CDR3: CASSSGTGVNNEQFF
D: TRBD1
J: TRBJ2-1
size: NA
V: TRBV7-9

DNA: TGTGCCAGCACCGTTTATCTCGGGAACTCGGCGGAGACCCAGTACTTC
CDR3: CASTVYLGNSAETQYF
D: NA
J: TRBJ2-5
size: few
V: TRBV28

DNA: TGTGCCAGCAGACGGGGGACAGCGAACACCGGGGAGCTGTTTTTT
CDR3: CASRRGTANTGELFF
D: NA
J: TRBJ2-2
size: few
V: TRBV7-2

DNA: TGTGCCAGCAGCTTTCGCGGATTGGGTAGGACCTACGAGCAGTACTTC
CDR3: CASSFRGLGRTYEQYF
D: NA
J: TRBJ2-7
size: NA
V: TRBV5-6

DNA: TGCGCCAGCAGCTTCCAAGGACAGGGAGGGACCCCCGAGCAGTACTTC
CDR3: CASSFQGQGGTPEQYF
D: NA
J: TRBJ2-7
size: NA
V: TRBV5-1

DNA: TGTGCCAGCAGCTCCGACAGAACCTACGAGCAGTACTTC
CDR3: CASSSDRTYEQYF
D: NA
J: TRBJ2-7
size: few
V: TRBV5-4

DNA: TGTGCCAGCAGCGTGGGGGGAGGGGGCTATCAGCCCCAGCATTTT
CDR3: CASSVGGGGYQPQHF
D: TRBD1
J: TRBJ1-5
size: NA
V: TRBV9

DNA: TGTGCCAGCAAGATGGGATATAATTCACCCCTCCACTTT
CDR3: CASKMGYNSPLHF
D: NA
J: TRBJ1-6
size: NA
V: TRBV2

DNA: TGCGCCACCAAATCTGCCTCTAGCACAGATACGCAGTATTTT
CDR3: CATKSASSTDTQYF
D: NA
J: TRBJ2-3
size: NA
V: TRBV4-1

DNA: TGTGCCAGCAGTGAAACGGAGGGACAGCTTTATGGCTACACCTTC
CDR3: CASSETEGQLYGYTF
D: TRBD1
J: TRBJ1-2
size: NA
V: TRBV25-1

DNA: TGTGCCACCAGCAGAGATGGAGGGGGCGCAGGCTATGGCTACACCTTC
CDR3: CATSRDGGGAGYGYTF
D: TRBD1
J: TRBJ1-2
size: NA
V: TRBV15

DNA: TGCGCCAGCAGACCCCAGGGGCAAGAGACCCAGTACTTC
CDR3: CASRPQGQETQYF
D: NA
J: TRBJ2-5
size: NA
V: TRBV5-1

DNA: TGCGCCAGTACACAGGGAAGCACCGGGGAGCTGTTTTTT
CDR3: CASTQGSTGELFF
D: NA
J: TRBJ2-2
size: NA
V: TRBV5-1

DNA: TGTGCCAGCAGGCGGGACAGGGGGGAGAATTCACCCCTCCACTTT
CDR3: CASRRDRGENSPLHF
D: TRBD1
J: TRBJ1-6
size: NA
V: TRBV6-5

DNA: TGCGCCAGCAGCCAGGAACAGGGCCATGAGGCCTACGAGCAGTACTTC
CDR3: CASSQEQGHEAYEQYF
D: NA
J: TRBJ2-7
size: NA
V: TRBV4-3

DNA: TGCGCCAGCAGCTCCCGTTCCGACTCCTACGAGCAGTACTTC
CDR3: CASSSRSDSYEQYF
D: NA
J: TRBJ2-7
size: few
V: TRBV5-1

DNA: TGTGCCAGCAGCTTCGGACTAGCGGGAGGGGGGAGCTGGGAGCAGTACTTC
CDR3: CASSFGLAGGGSWEQYF
D: TRBD2
J: TRBJ2-7
size: NA
V: TRBV11-2

DNA: TGTGCCAGCAGCTCGGGACTAGTCTTTGATACGCAGTATTTT
CDR3: CASSSGLVFDTQYF
D: TRBD2
J: TRBJ2-3
size: NA
V: TRBV7-2

DNA: TGTGCCAGTAGCGAAAACAGGGGGCCATGGAATGAGCAGTTCTTC
CDR3: CASSENRGPWNEQFF
D: TRBD1
J: TRBJ2-1
size: NA
V: TRBV19

DNA: TGCGCCAGCAGCTTGCTCGGGACATTTAACGAGCAGTACTTC
CDR3: CASSLLGTFNEQYF
D: NA
J: TRBJ2-7
size: NA
V: TRBV5-1

DNA: TGTGCCAGCAGCCTAACAACTAGCACAGATACGCAGTATTTT
CDR3: CASSLTTSTDTQYF
D: NA
J: TRBJ2-3
size: NA
V: TRBV2

DNA: TGCGCCAGCAGGCAGACAGGGGGCAACGAGCAGTACTTC
CDR3: CASRQTGGNEQYF
D: TRBD1
J: TRBJ2-7
size: NA
V: TRBV5-1

DNA: TGTGCCATCAGTGAGTACGGCAGCCCAGCCAAAAACATTCAGTACTTC
CDR3: CAISEYGSPAKNIQYF
D: NA
J: TRBJ2-4
size: NA
V: TRBV10-3

DNA: TGTGCCAGCAGCTTAAATCCGGGGGACGGCTACACCTTC
CDR3: CASSLNPGDGYTF
D: NA
J: TRBJ1-2
size: NA
V: TRBV7-6

DNA: TGTGCCAGCAGCTTAGTTGCGGGAGCGGGGGGACCCACCGGGGAGCTGTTTTTT
CDR3: CASSLVAGAGGPTGELFF
D: TRBD2
J: TRBJ2-2
size: few
V: TRBV7-2

DNA: TGTGCCAGCAGTGAAGCGCTAGGCAGGGAAGTGAATGAGCAGTTCTTC
CDR3: CASSEALGREVNEQFF
D: NA
J: TRBJ2-1
size: NA
V: TRBV6-1

DNA: TGTGCCAGCAGCTGGGGACAGGGGGATACTGAAGCTTTCTTT
CDR3: CASSWGQGDTEAFF
D: TRBD1
J: TRBJ1-1
size: few
V: TRBV5-6

DNA: TGTGCCAGTAGTATTGACAGGGACTATGGCTACACCTTC
CDR3: CASSIDRDYGYTF
D: TRBD1
J: TRBJ1-2
size: NA
V: TRBV19

DNA: TGCAGCGCCTCCCGGGGGGGAGGGACAGATACGCAGTATTTT
CDR3: CSASRGGGTDTQYF
D: TRBD2
J: TRBJ2-3
size: few
V: TRBV29-1

DNA: TGTGCCAGCAGCGCCGGAACGGGAAGCGGGAGGGAGACCCAGTACTTC
CDR3: CASSAGTGSGRETQYF
D: TRBD2
J: TRBJ2-5
size: NA
V: TRBV5-4

DNA: TGTGCCAGCAGCTTAGTTATCCCGGGGGCCCGCTCGGAGACCCAGTACTTC
CDR3: CASSLVIPGARSETQYF
D: NA
J: TRBJ2-5
size: NA
V: TRBV11-2

DNA: TGCGCCAGCAGCCAATTCCCCTACGGGACCTCTGGAAACACCATATATTTT
CDR3: CASSQFPYGTSGNTIYF
D: NA
J: TRBJ1-3
size: NA
V: TRBV4-1

DNA: TGTGCCAGCTCACCCGGACCTGCTCTGGGCGCCGAAACTGAAGCTTTCTTT
CDR3: CASSPGPALGAETEAFF
D: NA
J: TRBJ1-1
size: few
V: TRBV18

DNA: TGCGCCAGCAGCTTGGGGACACCTGACACAGATACGCAGTATTTT
CDR3: CASSLGTPDTDTQYF
D: NA
J: TRBJ2-3
size: NA
V: TRBV5-1

DNA: TGTGCCAGCAGCTTATTCGCGGGGGGGCCGGAAGAGACCCAGTACTTC
CDR3: CASSLFAGGPEETQYF
D: TRBD2
J: TRBJ2-5
size: few
V: TRBV7-2

DNA: TGCGCCAGCAGCTTGGCCGTTAACACTGAAGCTTTCTTT
CDR3: CASSLAVNTEAFF
D: NA
J: TRBJ1-1
size: NA
V: TRBV5-1

DNA: TGTGCCAGCGGGGAAGAGACCCAGTACTTC
CDR3: CASGEETQYF
D: NA
J: TRBJ2-5
size: few
V: TRBV9

DNA: TGTGCCAGCAGTTCCACCGACAGGGGTGGCTACACCTTC
CDR3: CASSSTDRGGYTF
D: TRBD1
J: TRBJ1-2
size: once
V: TRBV6-5

DNA: TGCAGTGCGGCAAGGGTCGAGCAGTACTTC
CDR3: CSAARVEQYF
D: NA
J: TRBJ2-7
size: NA
V: TRBV20-1

DNA: TGCGCCAGCAGCGTCGGGACTAGCGGCTACGAGCAGTACTTC
CDR3: CASSVGTSGYEQYF
D: TRBD2
J: TRBJ2-7
size: NA
V: TRBV5-1

DNA: TGCGCCAGCAGTCCGACGACCGAGTCTGGAAACACCATATATTTT
CDR3: CASSPTTESGNTIYF
D: NA
J: TRBJ1-3
size: NA
V: TRBV4-3

DNA: TGTGCCAGCAGGGTCGCAGCTGGTTTCTACGAGCAGTACTTC
CDR3: CASRVAAGFYEQYF
D: NA
J: TRBJ2-7
size: NA
V: TRBV2

DNA: TGCGCCAGCAGTGAAACAGGGATGACTGAAGCTTTCTTT
CDR3: CASSETGMTEAFF
D: NA
J: TRBJ1-1
size: NA
V: TRBV10-2

DNA: TGTGCCTGGAGTGTACCGGGGGGTACTAGCGGGAGATTAGAGACCCAGTACTTC
CDR3: CAWSVPGGTSGRLETQYF
D: TRBD2
J: TRBJ2-5
size: few
V: TRBV30

DNA: TGCGCCAGCAGCCCCGGGACCGCAGCAACTAATGAAAAACTGTTTTTT
CDR3: CASSPGTAATNEKLFF
D: NA
J: TRBJ1-4
size: NA
V: TRBV5-1